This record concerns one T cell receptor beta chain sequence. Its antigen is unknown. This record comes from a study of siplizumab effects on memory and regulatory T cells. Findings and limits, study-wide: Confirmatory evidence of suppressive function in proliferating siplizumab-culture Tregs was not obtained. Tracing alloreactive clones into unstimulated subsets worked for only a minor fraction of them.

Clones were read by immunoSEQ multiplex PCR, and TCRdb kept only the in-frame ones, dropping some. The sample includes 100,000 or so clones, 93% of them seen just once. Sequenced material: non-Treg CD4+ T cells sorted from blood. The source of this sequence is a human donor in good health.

The CDR3 reads CASKQGPDNQPQHF. Written as DNA, the CDR3 is TGTGCCAGCAAACAGGGGCCTGACAATCAGCCCCAGCATTTT. The rearrangement links TRBV6-1 to TRBJ1-5, with 7 positions matching TRBD1. V gave up 7 bases and J gave up 3 bases; unmatched junction bases: 6. In germline, CDR1 is MNHNS, CDR2 SASEGT. This CDR3 spans 14 amino acids.